This paragraph covers one TCR beta chain sequence. This sample was taken from a study of cytomegalovirus exposure and HLA in healthy donors. The PCR contained 60 Vbeta and 13 Jbeta primers. TCRdb keeps only in-frame clones here, not all; method: immunoSEQ multiplex PCR. This repertoire shows under 200,000 clones, roughly four fifths found once; its top ten account for about 1.8%. Sequencing was performed on PBMCs. This TCR derives from a woman aged 18-35 years in good health and CMV-seronegative.

CDR3 DNA: TGCGCCAGCAGCCCGGGACTAGCGGGAGCCGAGCAGTACGTC. Its translation is CASSPGLAGAEQYV. V and J are TRBV10-2 and TRBJ2-7, with TRBD2 matching over 14 bases. Germline loops: CDR1 WSHSY, CDR2 SAAADI. Losses at the gene ends were 6 bases for V and 6 bases for J; bases not matched to a gene: 4. CDR3 length: 14 residues.